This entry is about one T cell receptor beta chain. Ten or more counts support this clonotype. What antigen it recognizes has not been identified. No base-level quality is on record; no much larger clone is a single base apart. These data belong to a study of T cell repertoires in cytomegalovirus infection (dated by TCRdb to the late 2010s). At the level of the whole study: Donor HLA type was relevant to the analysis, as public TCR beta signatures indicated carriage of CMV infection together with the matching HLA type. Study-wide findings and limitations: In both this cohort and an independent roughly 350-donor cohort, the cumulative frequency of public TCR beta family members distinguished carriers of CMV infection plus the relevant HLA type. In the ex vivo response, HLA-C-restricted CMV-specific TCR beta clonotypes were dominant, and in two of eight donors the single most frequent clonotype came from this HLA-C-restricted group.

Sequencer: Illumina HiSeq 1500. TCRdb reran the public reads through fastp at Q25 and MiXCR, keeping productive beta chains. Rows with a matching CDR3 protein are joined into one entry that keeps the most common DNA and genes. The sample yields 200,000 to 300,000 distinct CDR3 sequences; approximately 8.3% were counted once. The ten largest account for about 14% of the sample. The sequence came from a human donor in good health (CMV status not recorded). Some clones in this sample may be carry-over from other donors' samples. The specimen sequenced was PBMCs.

The DNA sequence reads TGTGCCAGCAGGGGGGGGGGTCGGAACACTGAAGCTTTCTTT. Its coded protein is CASRGGGRNTEAFF. This sequence uses TRBV7-2 and TRBJ1-1; perhaps TRBD1 is the D gene, with 5 bases matching. The CDR3 runs 14 amino acids, cysteine and phenylalanine included. Only the CDR3 region is kept as DNA, spanning 42 bases read in frame from base 1. The germline V gene gives CDR1 as SGHTA and CDR2 as FQGNSA. V and J lose 6 bases and 1 base, and a span of 12 bases separates them.